This T cell receptor (beta chain) stems from a study of identical twins. Addition of a universal primer site occurred through template switching, and cDNA carried unique molecular identifiers. TCRdb independently ran MiXCR on the 5' RACE reads; one entry per CDR3 protein. The data show 450,000 or so distinct CDR3 sequences, over 12% seen once. CDR1 and CDR2 (germline): SGHVS, FNYEAQ. Trimming at V came to 0 bases and at J to 4 bases, leaving 11 bases not matched to a gene. The CDR3 loop spans 20 amino acids. The same sample was also used in a study of yellow fever vaccine responses in identical twins.

The chain joins TRBV7-6 to TRBJ2-1; TRBD2 agrees at 14 bases. Sequenced: CD4+ T cells sorted from blood. This TCR was recovered from a woman younger than 35 in good health. The CDR3, as DNA: TGTGCCAGCAGCTTAGCGGATGGGACTAGCGGGAGAAATTTGTACAATGAGCAGTTCTTC. Translated: CASSLADGTSGRNLYNEQFF.